A single sample is the source of the 29 T cell receptor beta chains below, sequenced in a study of vaccination effects on CD4 cells after COVID-19 (dated by TCRdb to between 2020 and 2023). Antigen specificity for these receptors is unknown. After more than nine days of culture, CD4+ T cells were isolated with the EasySep CD4+ T cell isolation kit. The library was produced with the immunoSEQ multiplex PCR assay. TCRdb carries this immuneACCESS record with in-frame sequences only. Its versions omit some clonotypes, under half of them owing to an unresolved V gene in the studies checked, with the rest unexplained. The sample table lists tens of thousands of clones, 68% of them with a count of one. The leading ten clones occupy 4.2% of the sample. The sequencing here drew on CD4+ T cells from PBMCs cultured without peptide, taken before COVID-19 vaccination. These receptor sequences come from a human donor who received a COVID-19 vaccine.

The CDR3 reads CASSRFKGDGYTF. As DNA, the CDR3 is TGTGCCAGCAGCCGATTTAAGGGTGATGGCTACACCTTC. The chain links TRBV3-1 (or the pseudogene TRBV3-2) to TRBJ1-2; D unresolved. Germline lookup yields CDR1 LGHDT and CDR2 YNNKEL (reference sequence). The CDR3 consists of 13 residues. Trimming cost V 4 bases and J 6 bases, with 12 bases left between them.

A word on this clone: Different DNA sequences within this sample yield the same CDR3. The chain has TRBV11-3 and TRBJ2-1; D could derive from TRBD1 or TRBD2 (6 bases each). V was cut by 0 bases and J by 3 bases, with 9 bases left in between. Germline CDR1 SGHNT, CDR2 YENEEA. The CDR3 runs to 15 residues. The CDR3 is CASSLEQGGYNEQFF. The CDR3 DNA reads TGTGCCAGCAGCTTAGAACAGGGAGGCTACAATGAGCAGTTCTTC. The full variable domain, its missing parts supplied by reference TRBV11-3 and TRBJ2-1, is EAGVVQSPRYKIIEKKQPVAFWCNPISGHNTLYWYLQNLGQGPELLIRYENEEAVDDSQLPKDRFSAERLKGVDSTLKIQPAELGDSAVYLCASSLEQGGYNEQFFGPGTRLTVL.

This clone appeared a single time. The chain employs TRBV16 and TRBJ1-1, with 8 bases that match TRBD1. The ends lost 1 base at V and 2 bases at J; junction bases unmatched: 9. Germline lookup yields CDR1 KGHSY and CDR2 FQNENV. The CDR3 runs 17 residues. This CDR3 is CASSQLGQGRVNTEAFF. CDR3 DNA: TGTGCCAGCAGCCAATTAGGACAGGGTAGGGTAAACACTGAAGCTTTCTTT.

The V call is TRBV2, the J call TRBJ1-2; 9 nucleotides line up with TRBD1. Germline V lookup: CDR1 SNHLY, CDR2 FYNNEI. The CDR3 is made up of 13 amino acids. With V trimmed by 6 bases and J by 8 bases, 7 bases remained unmatched. Here the CDR3 reads CASSEQGAEGYTF. CDR3 nucleotides: TGTGCCAGCAGCGAACAGGGGGCCGAGGGCTACACCTTC. Complete variable domain (other parts from reference TRBV2 and TRBJ1-2): EPEVTQTPSHQVTQMGQEVILRCVPISNHLYFYWYRQILGQKVEFLVSFYNNEISEKSEIFDDQFSVERPDGSNFTLKIRSTKLEDSAMYFCASSEQGAEGYTFGSGTRLTVV.

This clone was recorded a few times. V is TRBV11-2 and J is TRBJ2-2, with 9 bases that match TRBD2. With 5 bases clipped from V and 3 bases from J, the junction kept 10 bases outside the gene matches. The CDR3 covers 17 residues. Per the germline V gene, CDR1 is SGHAT and CDR2 is FQNNGV. DNA of the CDR3: TGTGCCAGCAGCCTAACTAAGGGACTAGCAGACACCGGGGAGCTGTTTTTT. Its translation: CASSLTKGLADTGELFF. Filled out from reference TRBV11-2 and TRBJ2-2, the complete variable domain reads EAGVAQSPRYKIIEKRQSVAFWCNPISGHATLYWYQQILGQGPKLLIQFQNNGVVDDSQLPKDRFSAERLKGVDSTLKIQPAKLEDSAVYLCASSLTKGLADTGELFFGEGSRLTVL.

V is TRBV11-2 and J is TRBJ1-1, with D possibly being TRBD1 (5 bases). This CDR3 spans 16 amino acids. The ends were cut back, 0 bases at V and 14 bases at J, with 25 bases in the middle. In germline, CDR1 is SGHAT, CDR2 FQNNGV. Here the CDR3 reads CASSLDLRGSHPILFF. The CDR3 region has the DNA TGTGCCAGCAGCTTAGATCTAAGGGGCTCCCATCCTATTTTGTTCTTT.

The rearrangement joins TRBV19 to TRBJ2-1; no firm D call. V lost 0 bases, J lost 1 base, and 4 bases lay in between. Germline V CDR1 and CDR2: LNHDA, SQIVND (reference sequence). The CDR3 extends over 14 amino acids. The CDR3 bases are TGTGCCAGTAGTATAGACTCTTCCTACAATGAGCAGTTCTTC. This sequence encodes CASSIDSSYNEQFF.

The chain is built from TRBV6-5 and TRBJ2-3, with D hard to call. V gave up 4 bases and J gave up 4 bases, with 15 bases separating them. This CDR3 contains 15 residues. Germline-derived CDR1 and CDR2 are MNHEY and SVGAGI. CDR3 DNA: TGTGCCAGCAGTTTAAGAAATCGGGCCGCAGATACGCAGTATTTT. Its protein product is CASSLRNRAADTQYF.

This chain connects TRBV19 to TRBJ2-5, with TRBD2 matching over 12 bases. Germline CDR1 reads LNHDA; CDR2 reads SQIVND (reference sequence). J lost 5 bases, V lost 1 base, and 5 bases had no gene match. The CDR3 spans 16 residues. The CDR3 region has the DNA TGTGCCAGTAGTATAGCACTAGCGGGGGGTAGGGAGACCCAGTACTTC. Its protein product is CASSIALAGGRETQYF. The full variable domain, completed using reference TRBV19 and TRBJ2-5, is DGGITQSPKYLFRKEGQNVTLSCEQNLNHDAMYWYRQDPGQGLRLIYYSQIVNDFQKGDIAEGYSVSREKKESFPLTVTSAQKNPTAFYLCASSIALAGGRETQYFGPGTRLLVL.

The CDR3 is CASSLLGSDTGELFF. The CDR3 nucleotides are TGCGCCAGCAGCTTGCTGGGGTCCGACACCGGGGAGCTGTTTTTT. The chain combines TRBV5-1 with TRBJ2-2; D unclear. The CDR3 runs 15 residues. In germline, CDR1 is SGHRS, CDR2 YFSETQ. V was clipped by 1 base and J by 3 bases, with 10 bases between them.

The rearrangement links TRBV11-1 to TRBJ1-6; TRBD1 might be the D (5 bases). The CDR3 is 15 amino acids. Trimming removed 3 bases from V and 8 bases from J, with 14 bases in between. Germline V gene data show CDR1 as SGHAT and CDR2 as FQDESV (reference sequence). CDR3 sequence (DNA): TGTGCCAGCAGCTTGGGACCCCGGGCCGATTCACCCCTCCACTTT. This sequence encodes CASSLGPRADSPLHF.

The chain couples TRBV2 to TRBJ1-5; 7 nucleotides align to TRBD1. This CDR3 has 17 amino acids. The V and J ends lost 6 bases and 0 bases, in that order; junction bases with no gene match: 11. Germline CDR1 is SNHLY and CDR2 is FYNNEI. CDR3 in DNA: TGTGCCAGCAGGTCCCTGACAGGGACTTATAGCAATCAGCCCCAGCATTTT. The encoded protein is CASRSLTGTYSNQPQHF.

The rearrangement uses TRBV9 and TRBJ2-1; 9 bases line up with TRBD2. The CDR3 is 15 residues long. V shed 0 bases, J shed 7 bases, and the junction held 5 bases outside the gene matches. The V gene's germline CDR1 is SGDLS and CDR2 YYNGEE. The CDR3 here is CASSVGGGASNEQFF. DNA for the CDR3: TGTGCCAGCAGCGTAGGCGGGGGGGCCTCGAATGAGCAGTTCTTC.

The chain links TRBV7-2 to TRBJ2-7, with D unresolved. V was clipped by 6 bases and J by 3 bases, with 18 bases between them. This CDR3 region has 15 residues. Per germline, CDR1 SGHTA and CDR2 FQGNSA. As DNA, the CDR3 is TGTGCCAGCAGGCCCCAGGCCTACTTAATCTACGAGCAGTACTTC. Protein sequence: CASRPQAYLIYEQYF.

This clone was recorded only once. The chain couples TRBV27 to TRBJ2-2; no clear D. V lost 4 bases to trimming and J lost 0 bases, with 15 bases between them. The germline gives CDR1 MNHEY, CDR2 SMNVEV (reference sequence). The CDR3 extends over 17 amino acids. In nucleotides, the CDR3 is TGTGCCAGCAGTTCTTTAACGGACCGAACGAACACCGGGGAGCTGTTTTTT. Encoded protein: CASSSLTDRTNTGELFF.

The V and J genes are TRBV10-3 and TRBJ1-1, with D unresolved. This CDR3 is built from 13 residues. V lost 3 bases and J lost 5, with 10 bases in between. From germline, CDR1 is ENHRY and CDR2 SYGVKD. CDR3 nucleotide sequence: TGTGCCATCAGTGAAGAACAGAGGACTGAAGCTTTCTTT. This translates into CAISEEQRTEAFF.

The chain employs TRBV3-1 (or the pseudogene TRBV3-2) and TRBJ2-5; unclear D gene. The CDR3 is made up of 15 amino acids. V lost 1 base and J 3 bases, leaving 12 bases between the germline ends. CDR1 LGHDT and CDR2 YNNKEL come from the germline V gene (reference sequence). The CDR3 region is CASSQGATAEETQYF. DNA of the CDR3: TGTGCCAGCAGCCAAGGGGCGACCGCAGAAGAGACCCAGTACTTC.

This sequence joins TRBV5-1 and TRBJ2-5; TRBD2 agrees at 7 bases. With 4 bases clipped from V and 5 bases from J, the junction kept 11 bases outside the gene matches. Germline loops: CDR1 SGHRS, CDR2 YFSETQ. This CDR3 spans 15 amino acids. Here the CDR3 reads CASSDTSAVRETQYF. Here the CDR3 DNA reads TGCGCCAGCAGCGACACTAGCGCCGTCCGGGAGACCCAGTACTTC.

Only a few counts were recorded for this clone. This rearrangement joins TRBV7-9 to TRBJ1-2; no clear D gene. This CDR3 has 13 amino acids. The germline CDR1 and CDR2 sequences are SEHNR and FQNEAQ (reference sequence). V gave up 4 bases and J gave up 1 base, with 7 bases separating them. The CDR3 nucleotides read TGTGCCAGCAGCTCCAGCAATAACTATGGCTACACCTTC. This codes for CASSSSNNYGYTF. The entire variable domain, with the rest obtained from reference TRBV7-9 and TRBJ1-2, is as follows: DTGVSQNPRHKITKRGQNVTFRCDPISEHNRLYWYRQTLGQGPEFLTYFQNEAQLEKSRLLSDRFSAERPKGSFSTLEIQRTEQGDSAMYLCASSSSNNYGYTFGSGTRLTVV.

The chain links TRBV7-9 to TRBJ2-1; D gene unclear. Germline V gene sequence: CDR1 SEHNR, CDR2 FQNEAQ (reference sequence). The CDR3 contains 16 residues. The V end lost 5 bases, the J end lost 6 bases, and 20 bases lay between the germline ends. The CDR3 region is CASSPITPLSGNEQFF. The CDR3 DNA follows: TGTGCCAGCAGCCCAATTACACCCCTAAGTGGCAATGAGCAGTTCTTC. Based on the CDR3 plus reference TRBV7-9 and TRBJ2-1, the full variable domain is DTGVSQNPRHKITKRGQNVTFRCDPISEHNRLYWYRQTLGQGPEFLTYFQNEAQLEKSRLLSDRFSAERPKGSFSTLEIQRTEQGDSAMYLCASSPITPLSGNEQFFGPGTRLTVL.

This clone has a handful of counts. The rearrangement links TRBV5-1 to TRBJ2-7; 7 bases align to TRBD1. This CDR3 is built from 15 residues. Trimming took 4 bases from V and 2 from J; bases not matched to a gene: 9. Germline assignment: CDR1 SGHRS and CDR2 YFSETQ. The CDR3 bases are TGCGCCAGCAGCCTGGACAGGACTCAGACCTACGAGCAGTACTTC. Residues: CASSLDRTQTYEQYF. The complete variable domain, with remaining parts taken from reference TRBV5-1 and TRBJ2-7, reads KAGVTQTPRYLIKTRGQQVTLSCSPISGHRSVSWYQQTPGQGLQFLFEYFSETQRNKGNFPGRFSGRQFSNSRSEMNVSTLELGDSALYLCASSLDRTQTYEQYFGPGTRLTVT.

The chain has TRBV2 and TRBJ2-7; a weak D match, TRBD1 (6 bases). The CDR3 contains 12 residues. Germline CDR1 is SNHLY and CDR2 is FYNNEI. V lost 8 bases and J 0 bases, leaving 8 bases between the germline ends. CDR3 residues: CASGGSSYEQYF. DNA for the CDR3: TGTGCCAGCGGGGGCAGCTCCTACGAGCAGTACTTC.

J is TRBJ1-3 and V is TRBV12-3 or TRBV12-4; the D is unclear. V was clipped by 4 bases and J by 6 bases, with 10 bases between them. This CDR3 contains 13 residues. The CDR3 sequence is CASSSNTENTIYF. CDR3 bases: TGTGCCAGCAGTTCGAATACAGAAAACACCATATATTTT.

The chain recombines TRBV5-1 with TRBJ2-5; D perhaps matches TRBD2 (6 bases). The CDR3 covers 15 residues. Germline-derived CDR1 and CDR2 are SGHRS and YFSETQ. The germline V and J ends were trimmed by 6 bases and 5 bases, with 20 bases remaining between them. The CDR3, as DNA: TGCGCCAGCAATACTGGGAGGCCTATCCAGGAGACCCAGTACTTC. Amino acids: CASNTGRPIQETQYF.

The chain is built from TRBV13 and TRBJ2-7, with 7 bases identical to TRBD1. The germline gives CDR1 PRHDT, CDR2 FYEKMQ (reference sequence). V shed 2 bases and J 0 bases; nucleotides not matched to a gene: 10. The CDR3 sequence is 17 residues long. The CDR3 here is CASSLRGGRGSSYEQYF. The CDR3 bases are TGTGCCAGCAGCTTAAGAGGGGGCAGGGGAAGCTCCTACGAGCAGTACTTC.

This clone is categorized as medium-sized (0.01 to 0.1%). The genes are TRBV6-2 or TRBV6-3 and TRBJ2-1; a possible D gene is TRBD2 (6 bases). This CDR3 is 16 amino acids long. The V and J ends lost 2 bases and 7 bases respectively, with 18 bases between them. Germline CDR1 and CDR2: MNHEY and SVGEGT. In DNA, the CDR3 is TGTGCCAGCAGTTACATCCCCCTACTAGCTTGGAATGAGCAGTTCTTC. Its protein product is CASSYIPLLAWNEQFF.

This chain connects TRBV6-7 to TRBJ2-2; 7 nucleotides match TRBD1. TRBV6-7 is treated as an ORF (open reading frame) with a function not yet certain. The CDR3 sequence is 17 residues long. V dropped 2 bases and J dropped 0; count of bases not matched to a gene: 6. CDR3 sequence: CASSYALGQSNTGELFF. The CDR3 bases are TGTGCCAGCAGTTACGCCCTGGGACAGTCGAACACCGGGGAGCTGTTTTTT.

This chain joins TRBV19 and TRBJ1-1; no reliable D call. V lost 3 bases and J 0 bases, leaving 8 bases between the germline ends. CDR3 size: 14 residues. Germline loops: CDR1 LNHDA, CDR2 SQIVND (reference sequence). CDR3 region: CASSINTVNTEAFF. Written as DNA, the CDR3 is TGTGCCAGTAGTATTAACACTGTGAACACTGAAGCTTTCTTT.

CDR3 sequence (DNA): TGTGCCAGCGGCGCCAGGCTGAACTCCTACGAGCAGTACTTC. Translated, it gives CASGARLNSYEQYF. The chain links TRBV6-6 to TRBJ2-7; D is unresolved. The germline gives CDR1 MNHNY, CDR2 SVGAGI (reference sequence). There are 14 residues in the CDR3. Trimming removed 8 bases from V and 0 bases from J, with 14 bases in between.